This T cell receptor (beta chain) was found in a study of T-cell memory formation after mild COVID-19. The study, taken as a whole, reports: The appearance of some responding clones in pre-infection memory suggested that cross-reactive memory joined. Contracting CD4+ clones were located mainly in CM and EM, and CD8+ clones in EMRA.

This clonotype was counted between two and nine times. As yet, its antigen is unknown. Germline is not matched at one junction end, which may reflect a read error. The CDR3 runs 17 residues. Germline CDR1 and CDR2: LGHNA and YNFKEQ. UMIs and sample barcodes were carried by the TCR alpha and TCR beta cDNA libraries that 5'RACE produced using constant-segment primers. MiXCR, applied by TCRdb to the 5' RACE reads, yields one record per CDR3 protein. Among roughly 170,000 distinct CDR3 sequences listed, less than 20% were seen once. This chain connects TRBV4-2 to TRBJ2-1; TRBD2 is a possible D gene (7 bases). The sequence was obtained from a man in his late teens or twenties who had mild COVID-19 (a few samples of this study predate the infection). Cell type and time point are not known. The sequenced sample was PBMCs or a T cell subset sorted from them (not recorded which). The DNA of the CDR3 is TGTGCCAGCAGCCAAGCACTGAGGGGGGGGCCCTACGATGAGCAGTTCTTC. It specifies CASSQALRGGPYDEQFF.